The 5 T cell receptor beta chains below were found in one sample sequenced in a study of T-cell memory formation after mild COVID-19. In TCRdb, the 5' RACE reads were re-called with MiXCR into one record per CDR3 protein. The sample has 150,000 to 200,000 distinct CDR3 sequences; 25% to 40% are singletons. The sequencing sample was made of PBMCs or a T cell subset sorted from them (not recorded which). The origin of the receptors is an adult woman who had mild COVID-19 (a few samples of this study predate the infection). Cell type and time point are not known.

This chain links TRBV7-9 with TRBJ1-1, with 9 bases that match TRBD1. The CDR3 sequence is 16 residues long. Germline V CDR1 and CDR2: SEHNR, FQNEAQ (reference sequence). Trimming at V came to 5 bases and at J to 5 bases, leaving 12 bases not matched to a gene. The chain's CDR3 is CASSPRWTGVYTEAFF. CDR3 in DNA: TGTGCCAGCAGCCCCAGGTGGACAGGGGTGTATACTGAAGCTTTCTTT.

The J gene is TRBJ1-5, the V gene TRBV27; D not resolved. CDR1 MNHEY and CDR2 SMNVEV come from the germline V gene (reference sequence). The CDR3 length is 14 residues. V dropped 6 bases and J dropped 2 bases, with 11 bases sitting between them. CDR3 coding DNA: TGTGCCAGCAGCTTTAGTGTAGGCAATCAGCCCCAGCATTTT. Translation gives CASSFSVGNQPQHF.

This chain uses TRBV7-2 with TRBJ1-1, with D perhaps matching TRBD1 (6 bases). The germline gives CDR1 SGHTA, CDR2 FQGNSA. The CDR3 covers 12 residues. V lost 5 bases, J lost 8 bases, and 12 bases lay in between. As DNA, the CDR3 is TGTGCCAGCAGCACGCAGGGACAAGAAGCTTTCTTT. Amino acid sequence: CASSTQGQEAFF.

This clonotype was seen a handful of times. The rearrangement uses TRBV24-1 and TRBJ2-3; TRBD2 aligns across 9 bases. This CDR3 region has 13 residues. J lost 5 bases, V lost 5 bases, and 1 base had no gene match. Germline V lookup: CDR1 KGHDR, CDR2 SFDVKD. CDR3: CATSGGGEDTQYF. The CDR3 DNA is TGTGCCACCAGTGGCGGGGGGGAAGATACGCAGTATTTT.

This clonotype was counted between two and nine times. The chain's CDR3 is CASSLAAGVGPDTQYF. DNA for the CDR3: TGCGCCAGCAGCTTGGCAGCGGGAGTGGGGCCAGATACGCAGTATTTT. This chain connects TRBV5-1 to TRBJ2-3; 8 bases line up with TRBD2. CDR1 is SGHRS and CDR2 is YFSETQ in the germline V gene. J lost 4 bases, V lost 0 bases, and 7 bases had no gene match. The CDR3 is made up of 16 amino acids.